This TCR beta chain was captured in a study of T cells in Graves' hyperthyroidism and ophthalmopathy. Germline CDR1 and CDR2: LGHNA and YSLEER. V shed 4 bases, J shed 4 bases, and the junction held 9 bases outside the gene matches. This CDR3 region has 15 residues. From RNA transcripts, TCR beta CDR3 regions were amplified. RT-PCR in the first round (using the HTBI primer set) targeted the TCR CDR3. TCRdb reanalysed the multiplex PCR reads using MiXCR and keeps one entry per CDR3 protein. The sample consists of 700,000 to 850,000 distinct CDR3 sequences, 30% to 40% of them appearing once. This clonotype was observed many times.

Material for sequencing was blood. The receptor was derived from a middle-aged woman with Graves' hyperthyroidism. V gene TRBV4-3 combines with J gene TRBJ1-2; 7 nucleotides match TRBD1. CDR3 sequence (DNA): TGCGCCAGCAGCCCGGGACGACAGGGTGGCTATGGCTACACCTTC. Protein: CASSPGRQGGYGYTF.